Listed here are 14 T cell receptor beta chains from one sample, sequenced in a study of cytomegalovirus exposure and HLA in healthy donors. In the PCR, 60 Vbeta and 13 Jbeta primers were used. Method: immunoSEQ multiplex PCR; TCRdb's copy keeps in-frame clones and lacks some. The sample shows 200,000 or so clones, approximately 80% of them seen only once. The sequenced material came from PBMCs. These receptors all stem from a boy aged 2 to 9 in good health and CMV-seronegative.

CDR3 DNA: TGTGCCAGCAGCCCGACACAGGGATCCTACGAGCAGTACTTC. Its translation is CASSPTQGSYEQYF. The J gene is TRBJ2-7, the V gene TRBV7-2; tentatively, D is TRBD1 (6 bases). Trimming shortened V by 5 bases and J by 1 base, and 12 bases separated the two germline ends. The V gene's germline CDR1 is SGHTA and CDR2 FQGNSA. This CDR3 has 14 residues.

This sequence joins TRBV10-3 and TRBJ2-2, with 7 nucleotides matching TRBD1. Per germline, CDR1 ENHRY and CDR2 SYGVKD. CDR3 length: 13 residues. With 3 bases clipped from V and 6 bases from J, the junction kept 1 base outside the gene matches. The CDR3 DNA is TGTGCCATCAGTGATCAGGGGGCCGGGGAGCTGTTTTTT. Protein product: CAISDQGAGELFF.

The CDR3 region is CASSYSILREAFF. In nucleotides, the CDR3 is TGTGCCAGCAGTTACTCGATTCTGCGAGAAGCTTTCTTT. The chain couples TRBV6-5 to TRBJ1-1, with D unresolved. This CDR3 is 13 amino acids long. Deletions cut 0 bases from V and 8 bases from J, with 10 bases between. From germline, CDR1 is MNHEY and CDR2 SVGAGI.

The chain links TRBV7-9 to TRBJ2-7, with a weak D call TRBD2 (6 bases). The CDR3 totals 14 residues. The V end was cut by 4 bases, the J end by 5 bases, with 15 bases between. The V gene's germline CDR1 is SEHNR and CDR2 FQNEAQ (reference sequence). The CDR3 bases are TGTGCCAGCAGCTCGCGGGGTGGTGACGACGAGCAGTACTTC. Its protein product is CASSSRGGDDEQYF. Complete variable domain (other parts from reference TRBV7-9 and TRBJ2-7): DTGVSQNPRHKITKRGQNVTFRCDPISEHNRLYWYRQTLGQGPEFLTYFQNEAQLEKSRLLSDRFSAERPKGSFSTLEIQRTEQGDSAMYLCASSSRGGDDEQYFGPGTRLTVT.

For the CDR3, the DNA is TGTGCCAGCAGTCGAGGGGAGTCAGGGAGGAAGGCAGCCTACGAGCAGTACTTC. Protein product: CASSRGESGRKAAYEQYF. This chain links TRBV4-2 with TRBJ2-7, with D tentatively TRBD2 (6 bases). Per germline, CDR1 LGHNA and CDR2 YNFKEQ. The CDR3 spans 18 residues. V lost 6 bases to trimming and J lost 2 bases, with 26 bases between them.

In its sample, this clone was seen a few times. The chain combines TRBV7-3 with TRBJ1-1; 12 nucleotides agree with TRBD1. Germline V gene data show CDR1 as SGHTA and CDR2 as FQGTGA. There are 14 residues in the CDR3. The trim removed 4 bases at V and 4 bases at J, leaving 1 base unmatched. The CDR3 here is CASSSGQGATEAFF. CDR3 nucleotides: TGTGCCAGCAGCTCGGGACAGGGGGCCACTGAAGCTTTCTTT.

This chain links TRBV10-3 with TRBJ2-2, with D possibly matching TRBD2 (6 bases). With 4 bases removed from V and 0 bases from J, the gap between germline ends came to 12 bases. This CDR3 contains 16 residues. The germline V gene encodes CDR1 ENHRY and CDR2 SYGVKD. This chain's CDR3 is CAISGRRGSNTGELFF. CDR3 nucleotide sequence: TGTGCCATCAGTGGTAGGAGGGGCTCGAACACCGGGGAGCTGTTTTTT.

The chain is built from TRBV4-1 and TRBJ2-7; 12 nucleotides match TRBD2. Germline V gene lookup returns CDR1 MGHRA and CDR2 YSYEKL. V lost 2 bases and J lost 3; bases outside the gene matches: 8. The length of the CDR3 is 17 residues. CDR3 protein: CASSQRPSGGGSYEQYF. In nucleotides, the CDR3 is TGCGCCAGCAGCCAACGTCCTAGCGGGGGGGGAAGCTACGAGCAGTACTTC.

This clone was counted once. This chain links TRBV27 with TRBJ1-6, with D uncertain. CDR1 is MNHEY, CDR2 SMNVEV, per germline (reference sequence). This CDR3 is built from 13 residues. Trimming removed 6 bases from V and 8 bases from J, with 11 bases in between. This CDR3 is CASRVTDYSPLHF. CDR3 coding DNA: TGTGCCAGCAGAGTAACAGATTATTCACCCCTCCACTTT.

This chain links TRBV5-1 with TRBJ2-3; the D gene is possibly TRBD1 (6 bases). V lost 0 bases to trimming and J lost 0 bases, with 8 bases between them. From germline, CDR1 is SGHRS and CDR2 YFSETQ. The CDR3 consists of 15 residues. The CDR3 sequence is CASSLGTASTDTQYF. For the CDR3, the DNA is TGCGCCAGCAGCTTGGGGACAGCTAGCACAGATACGCAGTATTTT.

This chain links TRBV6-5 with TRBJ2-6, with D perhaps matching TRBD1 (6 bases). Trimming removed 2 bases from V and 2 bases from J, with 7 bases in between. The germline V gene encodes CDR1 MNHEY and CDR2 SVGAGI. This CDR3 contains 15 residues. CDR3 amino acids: CASSYQGPGANVLTF. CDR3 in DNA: TGTGCCAGCAGTTACCAGGGGCCTGGGGCCAACGTCCTGACTTTC.

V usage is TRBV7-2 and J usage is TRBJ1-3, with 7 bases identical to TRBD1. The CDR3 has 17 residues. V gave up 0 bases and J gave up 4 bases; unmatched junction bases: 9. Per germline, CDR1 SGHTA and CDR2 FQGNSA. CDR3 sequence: CASSLAPGTVKGNTIYF. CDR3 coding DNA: TGTGCCAGCAGCTTAGCGCCCGGGACAGTGAAAGGAAACACCATATATTTT.

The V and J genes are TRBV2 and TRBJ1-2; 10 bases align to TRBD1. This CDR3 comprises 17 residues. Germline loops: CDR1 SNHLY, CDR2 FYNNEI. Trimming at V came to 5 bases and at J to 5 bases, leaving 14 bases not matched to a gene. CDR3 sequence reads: CASSSERDRGPSYGYTF. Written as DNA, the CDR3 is TGTGCCAGCAGTTCCGAGAGAGACAGGGGGCCCTCTTATGGCTACACCTTC.

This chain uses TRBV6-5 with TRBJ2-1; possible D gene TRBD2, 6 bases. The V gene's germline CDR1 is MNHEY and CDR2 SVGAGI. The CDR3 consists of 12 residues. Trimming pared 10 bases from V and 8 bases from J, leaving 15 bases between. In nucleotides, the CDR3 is TGTGCCACGACTAGTTTGGTCGATGAGCAGTTCTTC. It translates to CATTSLVDEQFF.